Reported below is one T cell receptor (beta chain). Repertoires were generated with immunoSEQ multiplex PCR, while TCRdb's copy carries only in-frame clones and drops some. The repertoire holds around 200,000 clones, with about 75% as singletons. The data originate from a study of cytotoxic CD8 clonotypes in ibrutinib-treated CLL. The receptor comes from a human donor with chronic lymphocytic leukemia. The sample here was PBMCs, taken after 12 months of ibrutinib treatment.

CDR3 sequence: CASSYYEQYF. The CDR3 bases are TGTGCCAGCAGCTATTACGAGCAGTACTTC. The rearrangement links TRBV7-2 to TRBJ2-7; D ambiguous. The V gene's germline CDR1 is SGHTA and CDR2 FQGNSA. This CDR3 is built from 10 residues. With 4 bases removed from V and 4 bases from J, the gap between germline ends came to 2 bases.